The next 24 T cell receptor beta chains were all read from a single sample in a study of cytomegalovirus exposure and HLA in healthy donors. Researchers ran the PCR with 60 Vbeta and 13 Jbeta primers. Only in-frame clones appear in the TCRdb table, and some are missing; sequencing was by immunoSEQ multiplex PCR. Counted here are 130,000 or so clones, 60% to 85% occurring once; the ten biggest clones make up approximately 1.8%. Sample: PBMCs. These receptors all come from a female donor in good health and CMV-seropositive.

The V call is TRBV14, the J call TRBJ2-3, with TRBD2 identical over 8 bases. Germline loops: CDR1 SGHDN, CDR2 FVKESK. V lost 1 base and J lost 3; bases outside the gene matches: 3. CDR3 length: 15 amino acids. The CDR3 DNA reads TGTGCCAGCAGCCAAGCAGGACTAGCAACAGATACGCAGTATTTT. Translated: CASSQAGLATDTQYF.

This clone was picked up a small number of times. J is TRBJ1-1 and V is TRBV7-3; D is possibly TRBD1 (5 bases). The CDR3 covers 14 residues. Germline CDR1 and CDR2: SGHTA and FQGTGA. V lost 2 bases and J 7 bases, leaving 14 bases between the germline ends. The CDR3 nucleotides read TGTGCCAGCAGCTTAGACGGCGGGAGGGGTGAAGCTTTCTTT. It specifies CASSLDGGRGEAFF.

The chain joins TRBV4-2 to TRBJ1-6; D not certain. The germline V and J ends were trimmed by 0 bases and 6 bases, with 15 bases remaining between them. Looked up from germline, CDR1 is LGHNA and CDR2 is YNFKEQ. This CDR3 is built from 17 residues. In DNA form, the CDR3 reads TGTGCCAGCAGCCAAGATGGCGGGTACGGAATTAATTCACCCCTCCACTTT. Encoded protein: CASSQDGGYGINSPLHF.

This rearrangement joins TRBV10-3 to TRBJ2-7, with 8 bases lining up with TRBD2. Germline V gives CDR1 ENHRY, CDR2 SYGVKD. V trimming: 3 bases; J trimming: 5 bases; junction bases outside the gene matches: 9. The CDR3 spans 15 residues. DNA for the CDR3: TGTGCCATCAGTGAAGAGGGTAGCGGGACCCACGAGCAGTACTTC. It specifies CAISEEGSGTHEQYF.

This chain links TRBV7-3 with TRBJ2-3; D gene unclear. CDR1 and CDR2 (germline): SGHTA, FQGTGA. This CDR3 comprises 14 residues. The V end lost 5 bases, the J end lost 2 bases, and 11 bases lay between the germline ends. CDR3 nucleotides: TGTGCCAGCAGCACGTTTAGTGACACAGATACGCAGTATTTT. Translating gives CASSTFSDTDTQYF.

V and J are TRBV2 and TRBJ1-2, with 10 bases matching TRBD1. Losses at the gene ends were 6 bases for V and 5 bases for J; bases not matched to a gene: 3. The CDR3 loop spans 13 amino acids. CDR1 is SNHLY and CDR2 is FYNNEI in the germline V gene. DNA of the CDR3: TGTGCCAGCAGCCGACAGGGGGCGTATGGCTACACCTTC. It yields the protein CASSRQGAYGYTF.

The V gene is TRBV5-1, the J gene TRBJ1-6; tentatively, D is TRBD1 (5 bases). The germline V gene has CDR1 SGHRS and CDR2 YFSETQ. This CDR3 comprises 14 residues. Between the trimmed V and J ends, which lost 3 bases and 5 bases, there was a span of 9 bases. CDR3: CASSSQGDNSPLHF. The CDR3 DNA is TGCGCCAGCAGCTCCCAGGGTGATAATTCACCCCTCCACTTT.

This clone appeared a single time. The CDR3 DNA follows: TGCAGCGTTGAACGACAGGGCGGCGAGCAGTACTTC. Protein product: CSVERQGGEQYF. The V and J genes are TRBV29-1 and TRBJ2-7; 7 nucleotides match TRBD1. The CDR3 has 12 residues. The J segment lost 6 bases and the V segment lost 2 bases, leaving 4 bases of the junction unmatched. Germline CDR1 and CDR2: SQVTM and ANQGSEA.

The sample holds one count of this clone. This chain joins TRBV4-2 and TRBJ2-3; 7 positions match TRBD2. Losses at the gene ends were 0 bases for V and 3 bases for J; bases not matched to a gene: 9. The CDR3 contains 17 residues. From germline, CDR1 is LGHNA and CDR2 YNFKEQ. The CDR3 nucleotides are TGTGCCAGCAGCCAAGATTTGGGAGGGAGGTATACAGATACGCAGTATTTT. The encoded protein is CASSQDLGGRYTDTQYF.

The chain links TRBV5-6 to TRBJ1-2; 9 positions agree with TRBD1. Germline CDR1 reads SGHDT; CDR2 reads YYEEEE. V was clipped by 4 bases and J by 8 bases; unmatched bases: 6. The CDR3 runs to 13 residues. For the CDR3, the DNA is TGTGCCAGCAGCCGGGACAGGGTGGACGGCTACACCTTC. Translation gives CASSRDRVDGYTF. Full variable domain (outside the CDR3, taken from reference TRBV5-6 and TRBJ1-2): DAGVTQSPTHLIKTRGQQVTLRCSPKSGHDTVSWYQQALGQGPQFIFQYYEEEERQRGNFPDRFSGHQFPNYSSELNVNALLLGDSALYLCASSRDRVDGYTFGSGTRLTVV.

The count of this clone is one. The chain is built from TRBV2 and TRBJ1-6, with 10 bases fitting TRBD1. Germline values: CDR1 SNHLY, CDR2 FYNNEI. The ends lost 4 bases at V and 6 bases at J; junction bases unmatched: 3. The CDR3 has 15 residues. The CDR3, as DNA: TGTGCCAGCAGTGGACAGGGGGCTTTTAATTCACCCCTCCACTTT. As protein: CASSGQGAFNSPLHF.

This chain connects TRBV19 to TRBJ2-7; no reliable D call. Per the germline V gene, CDR1 is LNHDA and CDR2 is SQIVND (reference sequence). Trimming stripped 3 bases from V and 2 bases from J, with 8 bases between. The CDR3 has 13 amino acids. CDR3 nucleotide sequence: TGTGCCAGTAGTATGTCTCTAGCCTACGAGCAGTACTTC. Its translation is CASSMSLAYEQYF.

J is TRBJ2-2 and V is TRBV19; TRBD2 matches at 9 bases. In germline, CDR1 is LNHDA, CDR2 SQIVND (reference sequence). V lost 2 bases to trimming and J lost 4 bases; unmatched junction nucleotides: 5. The CDR3 extends over 16 amino acids. CDR3 residues: CASSILAGRSTGELFF. Here the CDR3 DNA reads TGTGCCAGTAGTATACTAGCGGGGAGGAGCACCGGGGAGCTGTTTTTT.

The rearrangement uses TRBV10-3 and TRBJ2-3; 14 nucleotides match TRBD2. Losses at the gene ends were 10 bases for V and 0 bases for J; bases not matched to a gene: 9. This CDR3 has 17 amino acids. Germline CDR1 reads ENHRY; CDR2 reads SYGVKD. Written as DNA, the CDR3 is TGTGCCACCAGGGGGACTAGCGGGAGCTCTAGCACAGATACGCAGTATTTT. It codes for CATRGTSGSSSTDTQYF.

This clone was counted a single time. The chain recombines TRBV6-6 with TRBJ1-4, with 7 bases that match TRBD1. The CDR3 runs to 15 residues. CDR1 is MNHNY, CDR2 SVGAGI, per germline (reference sequence). V shed 6 bases and J 4 bases; nucleotides not matched to a gene: 8. This CDR3 is CASSPRQGYNEKLFF. Written as DNA, the CDR3 is TGTGCCAGCAGCCCACGACAGGGCTATAATGAAAAACTGTTTTTT.

The rearrangement joins TRBV2 to TRBJ2-3; 10 positions agree with TRBD2. Germline CDR1 and CDR2: SNHLY and FYNNEI. The CDR3 covers 15 residues. Trimming at V came to 3 bases and at J to 8 bases, leaving 8 bases not matched to a gene. CDR3 in amino acids: CASSDSSGSRGTQYF. Here the CDR3 DNA reads TGTGCCAGCAGTGACTCTAGCGGGAGTAGGGGTACGCAGTATTTT.

The rearrangement joins TRBV27 to TRBJ2-7; a possible D gene is TRBD2 (5 bases). Trimming left V 2 bases short and J 3 bases short, with 5 bases between. In germline, CDR1 is MNHEY, CDR2 SMNVEV (reference sequence). This CDR3 region has 12 residues. In DNA form, the CDR3 reads TGTGCCAGCAGTTTAAGCGGCTACGAGCAGTACTTC. Translation: CASSLSGYEQYF.

V and J are TRBV9 and TRBJ2-1, with D tentatively TRBD2 (5 bases). Germline V gene data show CDR1 as SGDLS and CDR2 as YYNGEE. There are 16 residues in the CDR3. V lost 4 bases and J lost 8, with 22 bases in between. Here the CDR3 reads CASSSRRVRVLDEQFF. CDR3 nucleotides: TGTGCCAGCAGCTCCCGAAGGGTGAGGGTCTTGGATGAGCAGTTCTTC.

The chain joins TRBV6-4 to TRBJ2-1; 7 positions match TRBD2. V gave up 3 bases and J gave up 4 bases; unmatched junction bases: 6. The CDR3 extends over 15 amino acids. Germline assignment: CDR1 MRHNA and CDR2 SNTAGT. CDR3 nucleotide sequence: TGTGCCAGCAGTGATTCGGGGGAGGGGTACAATGAGCAGTTCTTC. Translating gives CASSDSGEGYNEQFF.

The rearrangement links TRBV11-2 to TRBJ1-4; the D gene is possibly TRBD1 (6 bases). The germline V gene has CDR1 SGHAT and CDR2 FQNNGV. The CDR3 length is 14 residues. Trimming left V 1 base short and J 7 bases short, with 10 bases between. The CDR3 DNA reads as TGTGCCAGCAGCTTAGGCAGGGGTGGTGAAAAACTGTTTTTT. Translating it yields CASSLGRGGEKLFF.

The table lists this clone with a count of one. V and J are TRBV27 and TRBJ1-5; D is perhaps TRBD1 (5 bases). V was cut by 5 bases and J by 5 bases, with 10 bases left in between. The germline gives CDR1 MNHEY, CDR2 SMNVEV (reference sequence). This CDR3 comprises 13 residues. CDR3 sequence (DNA): TGTGCCAGCAGTGAGGGGAGGTATCAGCCCCAGCATTTT. Its translation is CASSEGRYQPQHF.

This clone was counted once. V and J are TRBV6-1 and TRBJ2-7; tentatively, D is TRBD2 (6 bases). The ends were cut back, 2 bases at V and 3 bases at J, with 8 bases in the middle. CDR1 is MNHNS and CDR2 is SASEGT in the germline V gene. The CDR3 is 13 amino acids. In DNA form, the CDR3 reads TGTGCCAGCAGTGAACAGCGGGTCTACGAGCAGTACTTC. It translates to CASSEQRVYEQYF.

This clone has just a few counts. The rearrangement uses TRBV10-3 and TRBJ1-6; no firm D call. From germline, CDR1 is ENHRY and CDR2 SYGVKD. The CDR3 is 12 residues long. V gave up 10 bases and J gave up 8 bases, with 12 bases separating them. The CDR3 DNA reads as TGTGCCACCACTACGGGTGATTCACCCCTCCACTTT. It specifies CATTTGDSPLHF.

On this clone: Other DNA sequences of this sample code for an identical CDR3. The V and J genes are TRBV5-6 and TRBJ1-6; possible D gene TRBD1, 6 bases. The V gene's germline CDR1 is SGHDT and CDR2 YYEEEE. The CDR3 runs to 16 residues. Trimming stripped 0 bases from V and 4 bases from J, with 11 bases between. Written as DNA, the CDR3 is TGTGCCAGCAGCTTGGGAGGGGGTTCTTATAATTCACCCCTCCACTTT. The encoded protein is CASSLGGGSYNSPLHF. The complete variable domain, with remaining parts taken from reference TRBV5-6 and TRBJ1-6, reads DAGVTQSPTHLIKTRGQQVTLRCSPKSGHDTVSWYQQALGQGPQFIFQYYEEEERQRGNFPDRFSGHQFPNYSSELNVNALLLGDSALYLCASSLGGGSYNSPLHFGNGTRLTVT.